Each of the 8 T cell receptor beta chains below was sequenced from the same sample in a study of shared clonotypes between healthy human individuals. Sequencing used immunoSEQ multiplex PCR; TCRdb keeps in-frame clones, though not all of them. The sample contains 1.4 million or so clones, approximately 98.5% of which appear only once. Sequences were obtained from naive CD4+ T cells sorted from blood. As to subset: CD45RA+ positively selected. The receptors shown here come from a man younger than 40 in good health.

The chain uses TRBV20-1 and TRBJ1-3; D gene ambiguous. Germline assignment: CDR1 DFQATT and CDR2 SNEGSKA (reference sequence). The CDR3 consists of 11 residues. The ends were cut back, 4 bases at V and 3 bases at J, with 4 bases in the middle. This CDR3 reads CSAINGNTIYF. CDR3 nucleotides: TGCAGTGCTATCAATGGAAACACCATATATTTT.

V gene TRBV18 combines with J gene TRBJ2-3; D might be TRBD2 (6 bases). In germline, CDR1 is KGHSH, CDR2 LQKENI. V lost 6 bases to trimming and J lost 2 bases, with 18 bases between them. The CDR3 contains 16 residues. CDR3 DNA sequence: TGTGCCAGCTCTCCCCTCGGGACTGCGCTCACAGATACGCAGTATTTT. It codes for CASSPLGTALTDTQYF.

Note on this clone: Other DNA sequences in the sample encode the same CDR3. This chain joins TRBV5-1 and TRBJ2-1; D perhaps matches TRBD2 (5 bases). The CDR3 runs 13 residues. CDR1 is SGHRS, CDR2 YFSETQ, per germline. Trimming cost V 0 bases and J 5 bases, with 6 bases left between them. The CDR3 nucleotides are TGCGCCAGCAGCTTGGGGACTGACAATGAGCAGTTCTTC. Amino acid sequence: CASSLGTDNEQFF.

The rearrangement links TRBV29-1 to TRBJ2-2, with D uncertain. This CDR3 region has 11 residues. From germline, CDR1 is SQVTM and CDR2 ANQGSEA. Trimming stripped 2 bases from V and 7 bases from J, with 5 bases between. CDR3 region: CSVERVGELFF. The DNA for the CDR3 is TGCAGCGTTGAAAGGGTCGGGGAGCTGTTTTTT.

The CDR3 sequence is CASSVTTLPYEQYF. In DNA form, the CDR3 reads TGTGCCAGCAGTGTAACGACGCTCCCCTACGAGCAGTACTTC. This rearrangement joins TRBV2 to TRBJ2-7; D gene unclear. Germline loops: CDR1 SNHLY, CDR2 FYNNEI. V lost 4 bases to trimming and J lost 2 bases, with 12 bases between them. The CDR3 runs to 14 residues.

This chain joins TRBV7-2 and TRBJ2-7; 12 bases are shared with TRBD1. The V segment lost 5 bases and the J segment 5 bases; nucleotides outside the gene matches: 7. The CDR3 is 15 residues long. Germline loops: CDR1 SGHTA, CDR2 FQGNSA. The CDR3 coding sequence is TGTGCCAGCAGCCCCTCGGGACAGGGGGCCGACGAGCAGTACTTC. This sequence encodes CASSPSGQGADEQYF.

The genes are TRBV11-2 and TRBJ1-2; D might be TRBD1 (5 bases). V lost 0 bases and J lost 8, with 13 bases in between. This CDR3 comprises 14 residues. CDR1 and CDR2 (germline): SGHAT, FQNNGV. For the CDR3, the DNA is TGTGCCAGCAGCTTAGATCGTGGGGGGGACGGCTACACCTTC. As protein: CASSLDRGGDGYTF.

CDR3 in amino acids: CASSLGDRKENEKLFF. The CDR3 DNA sequence: TGCGCCAGCAGCTTGGGTGACAGGAAAGAGAATGAAAAACTGTTTTTT. The rearrangement joins TRBV5-1 to TRBJ1-4; tentatively, D is TRBD1 (6 bases). Germline V gene sequence: CDR1 SGHRS, CDR2 YFSETQ. The V and J ends lost 0 bases and 5 bases respectively, with 14 bases between them. The CDR3 loop spans 16 amino acids.